This TCR beta chain was profiled in a study of beta chain features in type 1 diabetes. This CDR3 contains 11 residues. Germline CDR1 is DFQATT and CDR2 is SNEGSKA (reference sequence). The ends were cut back, 0 bases at V and 7 bases at J, with 3 bases in the middle. The whole isolated RNA underwent reverse transcription, so sequencing captured expressed TCRB transcripts. Libraries were prepared by immunoSEQ multiplex PCR; TCRdb keeps only in-frame clonotypes and omits some of them. In the table there are hundreds of thousands of clones, about a sixth of which are singletons. A heparinised blood draw that averaged around 110 mL was obtained once from each donor. This clone was counted only a few times.

The rearrangement uses TRBV20-1 and TRBJ2-2, with D unresolved. The clonotype comes from a woman aged 18-29 years in good health. Sequencing was carried out using naive CD4+ T cells from blood. CDR3 DNA: TGCAGTGCTAGAGATTTCGGGGAGCTGTTTTTT. Protein product: CSARDFGELFF.